This TCR beta chain originates from a study of identical twins. One entry per CDR3 protein, called by TCRdb with MiXCR from the 5' RACE reads. The sample lists around 290,000 distinct CDR3 sequences, less than 9.5% seen once, with roughly 7% in the top ten. This CDR3 contains 13 residues. The V gene lost 0 bases and the J gene lost 6 bases, with 12 bases spanning the gap. CDR1 and CDR2 (germline): GTSNPN, SVGIG (reference sequence). This sample also belongs to another study, concerning yellow fever vaccine responses in identical twins.

The clonotype was recovered from a woman under 30 in good health. Sequencing was carried out using CD8+ T cells sorted from blood. This chain connects TRBV30 to TRBJ2-7, with D possibly being TRBD1 (6 bases). CDR3 protein: CAWSVGSGAEQYF. The CDR3 nucleotides read TGTGCCTGGAGTGTAGGCTCAGGGGCCGAGCAGTACTTC.